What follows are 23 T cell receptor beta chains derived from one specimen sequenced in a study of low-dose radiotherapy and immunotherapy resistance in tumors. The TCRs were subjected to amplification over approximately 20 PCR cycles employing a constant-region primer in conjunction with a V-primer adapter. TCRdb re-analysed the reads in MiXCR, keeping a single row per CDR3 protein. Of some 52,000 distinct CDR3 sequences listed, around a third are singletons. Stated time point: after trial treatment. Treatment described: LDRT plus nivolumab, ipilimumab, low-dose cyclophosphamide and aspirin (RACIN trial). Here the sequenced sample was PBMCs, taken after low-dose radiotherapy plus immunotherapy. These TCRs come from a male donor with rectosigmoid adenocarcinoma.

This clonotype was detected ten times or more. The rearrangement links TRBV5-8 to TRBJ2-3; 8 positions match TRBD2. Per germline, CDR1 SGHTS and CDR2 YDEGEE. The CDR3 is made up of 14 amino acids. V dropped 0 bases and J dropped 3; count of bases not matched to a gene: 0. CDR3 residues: CASSLAGGTDTQYF. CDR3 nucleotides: TGTGCCAGCAGCTTGGCGGGGGGGACAGATACGCAGTATTTT.

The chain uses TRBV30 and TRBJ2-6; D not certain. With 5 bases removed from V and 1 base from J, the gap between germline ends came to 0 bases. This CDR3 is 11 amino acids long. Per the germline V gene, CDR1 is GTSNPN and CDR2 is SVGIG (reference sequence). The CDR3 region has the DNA TGTGCCTGGTCTGGGGCCAACGTCCTGACTTTC. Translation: CAWSGANVLTF. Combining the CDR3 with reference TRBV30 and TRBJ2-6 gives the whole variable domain SQTIHQWPATLVQPVGSPLSLECTVEGTSNPNLYWYRQAAGRGLQLLFYSVGIGQISSEVPQNLSASRPQDRQFILSSKKLLLSDSGFYLCAWSGANVLTFGAGSRLTVL.

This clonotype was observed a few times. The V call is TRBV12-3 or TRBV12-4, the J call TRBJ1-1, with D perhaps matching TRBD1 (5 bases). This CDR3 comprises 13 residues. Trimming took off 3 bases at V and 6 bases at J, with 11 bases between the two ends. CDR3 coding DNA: TGTGCCAGCAGTTTGGAGGGGTCCGCTGAAGCTTTCTTT. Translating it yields CASSLEGSAEAFF.

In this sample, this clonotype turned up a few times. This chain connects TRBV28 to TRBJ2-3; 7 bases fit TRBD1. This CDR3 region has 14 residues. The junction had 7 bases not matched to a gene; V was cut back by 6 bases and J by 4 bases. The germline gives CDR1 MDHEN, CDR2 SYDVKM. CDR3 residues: CASSLDRVADTQYF. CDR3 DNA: TGTGCCAGCAGCCTCGACAGGGTGGCAGATACGCAGTATTTT.

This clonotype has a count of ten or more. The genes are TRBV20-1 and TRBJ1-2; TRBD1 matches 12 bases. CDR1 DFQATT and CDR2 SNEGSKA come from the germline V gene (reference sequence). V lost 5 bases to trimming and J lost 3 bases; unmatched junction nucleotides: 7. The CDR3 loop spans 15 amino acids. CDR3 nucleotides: TGCAGTGCTGGCCCGGGACAGGGGGCTGACTATGGCTACACCTTC. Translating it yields CSAGPGQGADYGYTF.

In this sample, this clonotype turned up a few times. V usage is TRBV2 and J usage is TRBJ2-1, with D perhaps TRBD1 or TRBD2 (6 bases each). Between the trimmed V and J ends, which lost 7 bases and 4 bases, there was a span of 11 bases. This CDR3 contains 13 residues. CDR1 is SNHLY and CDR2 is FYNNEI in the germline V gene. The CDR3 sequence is CASIGGLYNEQFF. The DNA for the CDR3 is TGTGCCAGCATAGGGGGGCTTTACAATGAGCAGTTCTTC.

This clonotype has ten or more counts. The CDR3 DNA reads TGTGCCAGCAGCCTCAGCGGGAGCCTCGAGACCCAGTACTTC. The encoded protein is CASSLSGSLETQYF. The genes are TRBV7-3 and TRBJ2-5; 8 nucleotides agree with TRBD2. Germline V gene data show CDR1 as SGHTA and CDR2 as FQGTGA. The J segment lost 5 bases and the V segment lost 5 bases, leaving 7 bases of the junction unmatched. The CDR3 is made up of 14 amino acids.

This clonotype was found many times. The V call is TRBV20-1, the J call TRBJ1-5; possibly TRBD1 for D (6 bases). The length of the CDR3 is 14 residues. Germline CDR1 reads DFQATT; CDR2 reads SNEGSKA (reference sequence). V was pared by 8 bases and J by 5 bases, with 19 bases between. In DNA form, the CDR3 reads TGCAGTTGTAGGGACCGGGACACTCATCAGCCCCAGCATTTT. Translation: CSCRDRDTHQPQHF.

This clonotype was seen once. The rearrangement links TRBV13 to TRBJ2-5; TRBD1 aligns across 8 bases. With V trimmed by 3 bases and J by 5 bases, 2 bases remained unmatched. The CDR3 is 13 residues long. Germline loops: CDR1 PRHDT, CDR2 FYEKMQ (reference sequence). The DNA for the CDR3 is TGTGCCAGCAGCTTGACAGGGGTGGAGACCCAGTACTTC. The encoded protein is CASSLTGVETQYF.

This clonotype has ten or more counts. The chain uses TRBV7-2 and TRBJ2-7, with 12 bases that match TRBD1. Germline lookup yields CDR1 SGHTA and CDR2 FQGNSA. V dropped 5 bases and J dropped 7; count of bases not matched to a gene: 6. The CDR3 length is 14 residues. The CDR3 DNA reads TGTGCCAGCAGCCCCGGGACAGGGGGCCGGGAGCAGTACTTC. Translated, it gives CASSPGTGGREQYF.

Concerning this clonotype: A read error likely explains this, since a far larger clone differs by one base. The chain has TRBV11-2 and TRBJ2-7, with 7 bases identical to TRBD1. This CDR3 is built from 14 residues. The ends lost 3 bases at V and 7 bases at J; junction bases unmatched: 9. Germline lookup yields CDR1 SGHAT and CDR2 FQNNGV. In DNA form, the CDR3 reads TGTGCCAGCAGCTTGGGACAGCAATGGAATGAGCAGTACTTC. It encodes CASSLGQQWNEQYF.

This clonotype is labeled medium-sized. This chain's CDR3 is CASSERRTVGADTQYF. CDR3 coding DNA: TGTGCCAGCAGTGAAAGGCGGACTGTGGGGGCTGATACGCAGTATTTT. V gene TRBV6-2 or TRBV6-3 combines with J gene TRBJ2-3; possibly TRBD1 for D (6 bases). The CDR3 has 16 amino acids. The germline gives CDR1 MNHEY, CDR2 SVGEGT. V was pared by 5 bases and J by 6 bases, with 21 bases between.

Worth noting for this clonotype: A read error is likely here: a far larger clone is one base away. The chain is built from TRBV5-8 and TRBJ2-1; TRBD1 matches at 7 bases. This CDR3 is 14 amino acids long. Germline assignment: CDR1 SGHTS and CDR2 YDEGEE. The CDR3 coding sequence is TGTGTCAGCAGGACAGGTATGGCCTACAATGAGCAGTTCTTC. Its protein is CVSRTGMAYNEQFF.

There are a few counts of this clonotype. Written as DNA, the CDR3 is TGCAGTGCTACTCCGGGACTAGCGACCCCCAGAAGCACAGATACGCAGTATTTT. This gives the protein CSATPGLATPRSTDTQYF. This chain uses TRBV20-1 with TRBJ2-3; 10 bases are shared with TRBD2. With 4 bases clipped from V and 0 bases from J, the junction kept 13 bases outside the gene matches. Germline CDR1 reads DFQATT; CDR2 reads SNEGSKA (reference sequence). This CDR3 spans 18 amino acids.

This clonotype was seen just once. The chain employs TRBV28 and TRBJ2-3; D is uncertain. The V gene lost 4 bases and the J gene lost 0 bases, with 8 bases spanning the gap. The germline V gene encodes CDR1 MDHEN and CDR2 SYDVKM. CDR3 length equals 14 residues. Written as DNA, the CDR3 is TGTGCCAGCAGTTCGCCGAGTAGCACAGATACGCAGTATTTT. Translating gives CASSSPSSTDTQYF.

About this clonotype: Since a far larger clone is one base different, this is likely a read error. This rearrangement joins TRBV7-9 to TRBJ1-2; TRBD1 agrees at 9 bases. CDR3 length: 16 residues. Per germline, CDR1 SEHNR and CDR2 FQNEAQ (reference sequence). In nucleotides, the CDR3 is TGTACCAGCAGCCCGGCGGGACAGGGATTTGCCTATGGCTACACCTTC. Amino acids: CTSSPAGQGFAYGYTF. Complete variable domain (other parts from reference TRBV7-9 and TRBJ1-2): DTGVSQNPRHKITKRGQNVTFRCDPISEHNRLYWYRQTLGQGPEFLTYFQNEAQLEKSRLLSDRFSAERPKGSFSTLEIQRTEQGDSAMYLCTSSPAGQGFAYGYTFGSGTRLTVV.

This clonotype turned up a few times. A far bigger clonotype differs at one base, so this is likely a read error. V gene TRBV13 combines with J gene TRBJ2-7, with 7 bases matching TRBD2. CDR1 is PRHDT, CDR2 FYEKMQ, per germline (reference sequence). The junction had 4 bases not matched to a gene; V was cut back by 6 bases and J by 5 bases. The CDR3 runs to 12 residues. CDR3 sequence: CASSVGGHEQYF. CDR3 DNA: TGTGCCAGCAGTGTGGGAGGGCACGAGCAGTACTTC.

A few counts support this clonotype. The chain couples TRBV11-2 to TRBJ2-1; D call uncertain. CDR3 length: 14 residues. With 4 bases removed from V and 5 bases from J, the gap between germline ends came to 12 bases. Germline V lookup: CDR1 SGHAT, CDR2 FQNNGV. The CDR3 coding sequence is TGTGCCAGCAGCTACCCACCGTCAAACAATGAGCAGTTCTTC. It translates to CASSYPPSNNEQFF.

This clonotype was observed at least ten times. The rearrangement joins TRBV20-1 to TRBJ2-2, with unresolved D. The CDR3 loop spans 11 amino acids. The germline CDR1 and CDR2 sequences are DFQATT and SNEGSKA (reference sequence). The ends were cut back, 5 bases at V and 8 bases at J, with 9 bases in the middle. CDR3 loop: CSAVFRGELFF. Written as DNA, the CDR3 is TGCAGTGCTGTCTTTCGTGGGGAGCTGTTTTTT.

The CDR3 DNA follows: TGCAGTCCAACTTTTCCAGGTTACAATGAGCAGTTCTTC. Protein: CSPTFPGYNEQFF. The V gene is TRBV20-1, the J gene TRBJ2-1; D is ambiguous. The V end lost 8 bases, the J end lost 4 bases, and 15 bases lay between the germline ends. The CDR3 contains 13 residues. CDR1 and CDR2 (germline): DFQATT, SNEGSKA (reference sequence).

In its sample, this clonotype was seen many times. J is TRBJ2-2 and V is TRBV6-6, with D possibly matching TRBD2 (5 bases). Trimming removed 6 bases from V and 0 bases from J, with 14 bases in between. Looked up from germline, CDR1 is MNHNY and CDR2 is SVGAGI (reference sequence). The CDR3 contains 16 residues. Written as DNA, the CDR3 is TGTGCCAGCAGCGAAACGGGGAGAGCGAACACCGGGGAGCTGTTTTTT. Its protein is CASSETGRANTGELFF.

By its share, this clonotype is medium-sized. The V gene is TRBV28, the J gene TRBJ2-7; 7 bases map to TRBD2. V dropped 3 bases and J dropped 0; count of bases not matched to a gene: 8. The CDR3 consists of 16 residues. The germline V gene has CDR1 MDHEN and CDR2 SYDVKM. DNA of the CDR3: TGTGCCAGCAGTTTCACTAGCGAAACCCTCTCCTACGAGCAGTACTTC. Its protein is CASSFTSETLSYEQYF.

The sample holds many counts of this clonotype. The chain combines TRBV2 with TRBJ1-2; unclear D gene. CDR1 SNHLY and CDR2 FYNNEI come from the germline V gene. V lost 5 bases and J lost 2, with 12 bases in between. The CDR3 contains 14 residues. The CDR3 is CASSSELENYGYTF. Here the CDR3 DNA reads TGTGCCAGCAGTTCTGAGCTCGAAAACTATGGCTACACCTTC.